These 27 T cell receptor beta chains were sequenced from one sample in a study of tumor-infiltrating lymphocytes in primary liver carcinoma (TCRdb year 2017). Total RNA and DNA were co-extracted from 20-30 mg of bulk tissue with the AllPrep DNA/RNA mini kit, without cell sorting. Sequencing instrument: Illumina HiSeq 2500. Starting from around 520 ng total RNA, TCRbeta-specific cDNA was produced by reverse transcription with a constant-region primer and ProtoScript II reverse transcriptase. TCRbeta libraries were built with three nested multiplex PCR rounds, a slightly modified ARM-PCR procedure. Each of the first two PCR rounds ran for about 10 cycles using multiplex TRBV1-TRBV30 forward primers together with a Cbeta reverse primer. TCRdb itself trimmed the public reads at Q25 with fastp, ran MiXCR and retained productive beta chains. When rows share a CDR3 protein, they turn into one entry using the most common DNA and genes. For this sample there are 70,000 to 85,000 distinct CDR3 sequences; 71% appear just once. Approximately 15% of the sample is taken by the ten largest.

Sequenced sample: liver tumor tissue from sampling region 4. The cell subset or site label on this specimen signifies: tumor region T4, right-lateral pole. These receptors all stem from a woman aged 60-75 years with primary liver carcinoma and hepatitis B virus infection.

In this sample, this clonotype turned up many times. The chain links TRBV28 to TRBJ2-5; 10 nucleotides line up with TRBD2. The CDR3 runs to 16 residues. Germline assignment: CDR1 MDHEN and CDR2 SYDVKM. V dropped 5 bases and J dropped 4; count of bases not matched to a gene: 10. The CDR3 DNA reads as TGTGCCAGCAGTGCTAGCGGGAGTCGGGGTGGAGAGACCCAGTACTTC. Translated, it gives CASSASGSRGGETQYF.

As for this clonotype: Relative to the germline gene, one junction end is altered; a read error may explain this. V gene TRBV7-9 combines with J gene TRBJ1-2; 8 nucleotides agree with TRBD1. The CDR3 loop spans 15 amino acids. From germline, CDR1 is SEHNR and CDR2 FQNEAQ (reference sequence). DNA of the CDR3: TGTGCCAGCAACTTATCCGCGACAGGGGAGTATGGCTACACCTTC. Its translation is CASNLSATGEYGYTF.

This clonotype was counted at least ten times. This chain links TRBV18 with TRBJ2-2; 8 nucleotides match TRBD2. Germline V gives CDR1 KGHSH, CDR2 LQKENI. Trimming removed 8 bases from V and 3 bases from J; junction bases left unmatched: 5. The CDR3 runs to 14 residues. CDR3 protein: CASAPLADTGELFF. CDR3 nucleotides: TGTGCCAGCGCGCCACTAGCGGACACCGGGGAGCTGTTTTTT.

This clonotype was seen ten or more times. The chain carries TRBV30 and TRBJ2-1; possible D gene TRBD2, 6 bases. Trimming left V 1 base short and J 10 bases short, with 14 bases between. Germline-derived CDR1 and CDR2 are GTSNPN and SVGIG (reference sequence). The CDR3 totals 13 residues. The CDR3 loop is CAWSAAGQTEQFF. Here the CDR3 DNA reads TGTGCCTGGAGTGCAGCGGGTCAAACCGAGCAGTTCTTC. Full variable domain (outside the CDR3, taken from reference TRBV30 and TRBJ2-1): SQTIHQWPATLVQPVGSPLSLECTVEGTSNPNLYWYRQAAGRGLQLLFYSVGIGQISSEVPQNLSASRPQDRQFILSSKKLLLSDSGFYLCAWSAAGQTEQFFGPGTRLTVL.

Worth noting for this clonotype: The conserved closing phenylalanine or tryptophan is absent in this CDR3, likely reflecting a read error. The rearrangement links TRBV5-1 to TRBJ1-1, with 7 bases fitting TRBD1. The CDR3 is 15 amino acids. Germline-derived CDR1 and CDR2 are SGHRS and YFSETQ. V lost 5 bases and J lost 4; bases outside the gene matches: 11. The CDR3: CASSGVGNRGTEAFL. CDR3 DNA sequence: TGCGCCAGCAGTGGGGTGGGAAACAGGGGCACTGAAGCTTTCCTT.

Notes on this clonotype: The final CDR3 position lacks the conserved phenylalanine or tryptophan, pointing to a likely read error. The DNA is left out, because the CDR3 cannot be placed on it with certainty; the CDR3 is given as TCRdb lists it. CDR3 protein: CVSSYGGRTSGSEQCL. The rearrangement uses TRBV11-2 and TRBJ2-7; the table gives TRBD2 as D, unverified against the DNA. Germline loops: CDR1 SGHAT, CDR2 FQNNGV. Including both end residues, the CDR3 is 16 amino acids long.

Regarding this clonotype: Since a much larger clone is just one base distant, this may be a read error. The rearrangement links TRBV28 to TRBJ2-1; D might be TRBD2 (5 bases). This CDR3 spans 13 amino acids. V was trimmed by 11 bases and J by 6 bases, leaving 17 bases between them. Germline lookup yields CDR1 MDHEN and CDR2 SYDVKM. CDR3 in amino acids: CAGTKSGPNEQFF. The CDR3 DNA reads TGTGCCGGCACCAAAAGCGGACCCAATGAGCAGTTCTTC. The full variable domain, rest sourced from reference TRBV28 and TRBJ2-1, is DVKVTQSSRYLVKRTGEKVFLECVQDMDHENMFWYRQDPGLGLRLIYFSYDVKMKEKGDIPEGYSVSREKKERFSLILESASTNQTSMYLCAGTKSGPNEQFFGPGTRLTVL.

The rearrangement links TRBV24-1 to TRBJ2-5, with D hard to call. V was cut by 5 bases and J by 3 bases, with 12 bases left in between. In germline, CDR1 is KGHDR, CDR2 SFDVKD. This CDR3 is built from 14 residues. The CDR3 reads CATSARSREETQYF. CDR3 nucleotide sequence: TGTGCCACCAGTGCCCGCAGTCGAGAAGAGACCCAGTACTTC.

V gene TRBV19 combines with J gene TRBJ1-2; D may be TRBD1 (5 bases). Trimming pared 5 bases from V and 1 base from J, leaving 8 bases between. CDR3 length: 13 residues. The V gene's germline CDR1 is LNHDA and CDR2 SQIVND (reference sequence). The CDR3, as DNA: TGTGCCAGTAGTTTTCAGGGTAACTATGGCTACACCTTC. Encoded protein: CASSFQGNYGYTF.

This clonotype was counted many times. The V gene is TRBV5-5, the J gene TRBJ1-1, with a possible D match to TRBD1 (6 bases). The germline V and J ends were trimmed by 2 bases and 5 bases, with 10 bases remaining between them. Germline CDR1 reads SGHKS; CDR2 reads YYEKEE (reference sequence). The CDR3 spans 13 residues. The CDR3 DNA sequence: TGTGCCAGCAGCTTTTCTGGACAGACTGAAGCTTTCTTT. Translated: CASSFSGQTEAFF.

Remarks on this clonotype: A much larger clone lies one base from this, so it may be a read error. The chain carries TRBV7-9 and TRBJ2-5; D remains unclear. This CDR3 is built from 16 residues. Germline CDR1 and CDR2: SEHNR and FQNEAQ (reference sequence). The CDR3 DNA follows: TGTGTCAGCAGCTTTTTGGGATCGGCTACCCAAGAGACCCAGTACTTC. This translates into CVSSFLGSATQETQYF.

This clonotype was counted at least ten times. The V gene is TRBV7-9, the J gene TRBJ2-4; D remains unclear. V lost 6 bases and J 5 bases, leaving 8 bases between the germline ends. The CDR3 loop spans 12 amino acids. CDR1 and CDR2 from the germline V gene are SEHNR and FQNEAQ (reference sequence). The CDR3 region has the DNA TGTGCCAGCAGTTTCTCAGAAAACATTCAGTACTTC. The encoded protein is CASSFSENIQYF. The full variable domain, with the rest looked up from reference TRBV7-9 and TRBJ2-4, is DTGVSQNPRHKITKRGQNVTFRCDPISEHNRLYWYRQTLGQGPEFLTYFQNEAQLEKSRLLSDRFSAERPKGSFSTLEIQRTEQGDSAMYLCASSFSENIQYFGAGTRLSVL.

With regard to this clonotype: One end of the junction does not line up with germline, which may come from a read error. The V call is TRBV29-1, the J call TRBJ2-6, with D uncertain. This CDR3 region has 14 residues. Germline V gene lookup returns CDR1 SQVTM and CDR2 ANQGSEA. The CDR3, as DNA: TGCGGCGTTGGCGGATCCCCTGGGGCCAACGTCCTGACTTTC. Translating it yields CGVGGSPGANVLTF. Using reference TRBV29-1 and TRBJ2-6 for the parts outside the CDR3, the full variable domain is SAVISQKPSRDICQRGTSLTIQCQVDSQVTMMFWYRQQPGQSLTLIATANQGSEATYESGFVIDKFPISRPNLTFSTLTVSNMSPEDSSIYLCGVGGSPGANVLTFGAGSRLTVL.

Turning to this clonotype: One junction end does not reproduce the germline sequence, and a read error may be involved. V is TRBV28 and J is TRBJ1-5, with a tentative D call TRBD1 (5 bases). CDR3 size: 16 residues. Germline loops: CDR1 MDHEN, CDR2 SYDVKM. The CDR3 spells CASSLLVAQGNRPQHF. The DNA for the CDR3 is TGTGCTAGCAGTTTATTGGTTGCCCAGGGAAATCGGCCCCAGCATTTT.

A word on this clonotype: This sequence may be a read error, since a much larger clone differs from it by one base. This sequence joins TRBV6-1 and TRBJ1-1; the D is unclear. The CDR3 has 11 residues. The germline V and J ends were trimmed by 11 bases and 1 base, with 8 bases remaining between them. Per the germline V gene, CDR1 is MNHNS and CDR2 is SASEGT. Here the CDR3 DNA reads TGTGCCGGCCAAGGGAACACTGAAGCTTTCTTT. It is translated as CAGQGNTEAFF.

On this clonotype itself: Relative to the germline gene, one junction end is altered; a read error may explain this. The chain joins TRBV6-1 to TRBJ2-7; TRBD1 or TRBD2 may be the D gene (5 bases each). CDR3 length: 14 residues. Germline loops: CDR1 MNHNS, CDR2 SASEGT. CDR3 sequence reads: CASSEAFEGYRQCF. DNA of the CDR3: TGTGCCAGCAGTGAAGCTTTCGAGGGGTACAGGCAGTGCTTC.

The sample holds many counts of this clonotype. Here the CDR3 DNA reads TGTGCCAGCAGCCGGGGACTAGCGGGAGGGCCAGCTACAGATACGCAGTATTTT. Its protein product is CASSRGLAGGPATDTQYF. The V call is TRBV4-2, the J call TRBJ2-3; 16 bases align to TRBD2. Per the germline V gene, CDR1 is LGHNA and CDR2 is YNFKEQ. This CDR3 comprises 18 residues. Trimming removed 4 bases from V and 3 bases from J; junction bases left unmatched: 7.

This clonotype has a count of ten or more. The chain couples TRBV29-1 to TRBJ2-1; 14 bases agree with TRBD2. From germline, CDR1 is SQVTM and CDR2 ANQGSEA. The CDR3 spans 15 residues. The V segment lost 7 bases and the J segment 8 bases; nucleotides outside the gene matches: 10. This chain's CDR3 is CSARGGLAGDDEQFF. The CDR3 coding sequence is TGCAGCGCCCGGGGGGGACTAGCGGGAGACGATGAGCAGTTCTTC.

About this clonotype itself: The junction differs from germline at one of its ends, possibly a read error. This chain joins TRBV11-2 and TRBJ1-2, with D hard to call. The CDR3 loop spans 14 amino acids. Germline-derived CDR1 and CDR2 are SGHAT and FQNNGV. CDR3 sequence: CVSNLNWGFYGYTF. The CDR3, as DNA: TGTGTCAGCAACTTAAACTGGGGATTCTATGGCTACACCTTC.

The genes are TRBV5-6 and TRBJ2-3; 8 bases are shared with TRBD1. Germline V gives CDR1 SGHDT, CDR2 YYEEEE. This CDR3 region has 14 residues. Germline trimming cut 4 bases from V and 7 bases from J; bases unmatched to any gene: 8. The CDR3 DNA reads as TGTGCCAGCAGCGACCCGGACAGGGTCCATACGCAGTATTTT. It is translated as CASSDPDRVHTQYF. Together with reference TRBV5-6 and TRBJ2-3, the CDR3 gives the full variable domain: DAGVTQSPTHLIKTRGQQVTLRCSPKSGHDTVSWYQQALGQGPQFIFQYYEEEERQRGNFPDRFSGHQFPNYSSELNVNALLLGDSALYLCASSDPDRVHTQYFGPGTRLTVL.

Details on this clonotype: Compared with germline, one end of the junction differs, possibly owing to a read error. The CDR3 sequence: CASSLAAAAGDEQFF. The DNA of the CDR3 is TGTGCCAGCAGCTTGGCAGCGGCTGCCGGGGATGAACAGTTCTTC. The genes are TRBV11-3 and TRBJ2-1; perhaps TRBD2 as D (5 bases). The CDR3 runs to 15 residues. Per the germline V gene, CDR1 is SGHNT and CDR2 is YENEEA.

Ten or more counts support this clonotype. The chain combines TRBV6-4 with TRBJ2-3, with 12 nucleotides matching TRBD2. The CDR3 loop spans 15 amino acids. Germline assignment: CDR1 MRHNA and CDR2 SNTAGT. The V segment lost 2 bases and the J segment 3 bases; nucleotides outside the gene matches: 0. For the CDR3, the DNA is TGTGCCAGCAGTGACGGGACTAGCGGGACAGATACGCAGTATTTT. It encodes CASSDGTSGTDTQYF.

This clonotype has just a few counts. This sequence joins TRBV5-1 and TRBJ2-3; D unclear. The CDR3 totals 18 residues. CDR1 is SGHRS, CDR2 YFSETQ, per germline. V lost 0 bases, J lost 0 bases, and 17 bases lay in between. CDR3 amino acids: CASSLGPTGNPSTDTQYF. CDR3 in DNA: TGCGCCAGCAGCTTGGGCCCTACTGGAAATCCTAGCACAGATACGCAGTATTTT. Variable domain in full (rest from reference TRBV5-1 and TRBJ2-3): KAGVTQTPRYLIKTRGQQVTLSCSPISGHRSVSWYQQTPGQGLQFLFEYFSETQRNKGNFPGRFSGRQFSNSRSEMNVSTLELGDSALYLCASSLGPTGNPSTDTQYFGPGTRLTVL.

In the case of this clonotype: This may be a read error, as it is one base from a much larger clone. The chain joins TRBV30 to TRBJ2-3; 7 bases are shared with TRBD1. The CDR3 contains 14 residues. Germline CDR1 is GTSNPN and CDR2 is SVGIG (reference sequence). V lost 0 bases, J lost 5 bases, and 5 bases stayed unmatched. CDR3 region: CAWSVQGGKDTQYF. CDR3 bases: TGTGCCTGGAGTGTCCAAGGGGGCAAAGATACGCAGTATTTT.

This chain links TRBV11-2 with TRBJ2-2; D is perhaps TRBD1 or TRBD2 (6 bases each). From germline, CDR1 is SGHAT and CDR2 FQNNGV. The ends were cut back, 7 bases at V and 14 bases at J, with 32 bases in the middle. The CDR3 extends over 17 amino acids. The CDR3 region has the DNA TGTGCCAGCAACCCAGTAGGCAGGGGACTTGTCACCGGGCAACTGTTTTTT. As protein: CASNPVGRGLVTGQLFF.

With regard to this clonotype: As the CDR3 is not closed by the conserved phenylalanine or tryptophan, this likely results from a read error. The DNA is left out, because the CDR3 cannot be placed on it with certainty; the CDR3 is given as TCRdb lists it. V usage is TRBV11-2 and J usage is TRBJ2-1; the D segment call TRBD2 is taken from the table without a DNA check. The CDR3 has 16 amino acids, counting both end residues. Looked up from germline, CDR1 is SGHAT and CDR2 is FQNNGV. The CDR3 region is CASSPRLAGDYNEHFL.

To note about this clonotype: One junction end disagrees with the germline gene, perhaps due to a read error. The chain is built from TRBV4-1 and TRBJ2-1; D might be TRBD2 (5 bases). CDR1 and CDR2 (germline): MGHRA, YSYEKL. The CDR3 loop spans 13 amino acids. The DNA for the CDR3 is TGCGCCAGCAGCCGTGACTATTCCAATAAGCAGTTCTTC. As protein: CASSRDYSNKQFF.